The 24 T cell receptor beta chains presented below share a single source sample, sequenced in a study of regulatory T cells in long-lasting Graves disease. The authors built TCR beta libraries using iRepertoire HTBI primers and Arm-PCR of CDR3 regions. TCRdb recomputed calls from the multiplex PCR reads with MiXCR, one row per CDR3 protein. The table includes about 350,000 distinct CDR3 sequences, 16% detected once. Regarding time point: newly diagnosed GD, antithyroid drugs for less than 3 months. Preparation of the TCR library used RNA extracted from PBMCs. These same data were also listed under a study on T cells in Graves' hyperthyroidism and ophthalmopathy.

Sequences were derived from peripheral blood mononuclear cells (PBMCs), sampled at new diagnosis, from a patient treated with antithyroid drugs. These receptors were collected from a man between 35 and 55 years old with Graves disease.

This clonotype was counted ten times or more. This rearrangement joins TRBV5-4 to TRBJ2-7; 10 bases align to TRBD1. Germline trimming cut 4 bases from V and 2 bases from J; bases unmatched to any gene: 9. The CDR3 totals 16 residues. CDR1 SGHNT and CDR2 YYREEE come from the germline V gene (reference sequence). CDR3 residues: CASSLGRGQGTYEQYF. In DNA, the CDR3 is TGTGCCAGCAGCCTCGGAAGGGGACAGGGGACCTACGAGCAGTACTTC. The complete variable domain, with remaining parts taken from reference TRBV5-4 and TRBJ2-7, reads ETGVTQSPTHLIKTRGQQVTLRCSSQSGHNTVSWYQQALGQGPQFIFQYYREEENGRGNFPPRFSGLQFPNYSSELNVNALELDDSALYLCASSLGRGQGTYEQYFGPGTRLTVT.

The table lists this clonotype with many counts. The chain combines TRBV2 with TRBJ1-2; D uncertain. The CDR3 contains 11 residues. Trimming cost V 4 bases and J 7 bases, with 7 bases left between them. Per germline, CDR1 SNHLY and CDR2 FYNNEI. The CDR3 is CASSVLGGYTF. CDR3 DNA sequence: TGTGCCAGCAGTGTTCTCGGTGGCTACACCTTC. Variable domain in full (rest from reference TRBV2 and TRBJ1-2): EPEVTQTPSHQVTQMGQEVILRCVPISNHLYFYWYRQILGQKVEFLVSFYNNEISEKSEIFDDQFSVERPDGSNFTLKIRSTKLEDSAMYFCASSVLGGYTFGSGTRLTVV.

The sample holds many counts of this clonotype. The rearrangement joins TRBV7-3 to TRBJ2-7, with D hard to call. Germline CDR1 and CDR2: SGHTA and FQGTGA. The CDR3 consists of 13 residues. V was cut by 4 bases and J by 5 bases, with 12 bases left in between. The CDR3 reads CASSSQWTHEQYF. The CDR3 bases are TGTGCCAGCAGCTCGCAGTGGACCCACGAGCAGTACTTC.

Comments on this clonotype: A much larger clone differs from this one at a single base, so this may be a read error. V and J are TRBV6-2 or TRBV6-3 and TRBJ2-7, with TRBD2 matching 12 bases. Germline CDR1 is MNHEY and CDR2 is SVGEGT. The CDR3 extends over 14 amino acids. The CDR3 DNA reads TGTGCCGGCAGGCGACTAGCGGGGGACTACGAGCAGTACTTC. Its translation is CAGRRLAGDYEQYF.

This clonotype occurred a few times. This chain links TRBV20-1 with TRBJ2-1; 9 bases fit TRBD2. CDR1 and CDR2 (germline): DFQATT, SNEGSKA (reference sequence). The CDR3 contains 12 residues. With V trimmed by 7 bases and J by 3 bases, 1 base remained unmatched. In DNA, the CDR3 is TGCAGTGGCGGGGGGGGCTACAATGAGCAGTTCTTC. This codes for CSGGGGYNEQFF.

This clonotype has a count of ten or more. This chain joins TRBV28 and TRBJ2-3; D might be TRBD1 (5 bases). Trimming took off 3 bases at V and 5 bases at J, with 9 bases between the two ends. The CDR3 consists of 13 residues. Germline CDR1 MDHEN, CDR2 SYDVKM. Here the CDR3 DNA reads TGTGCCAGCAGTTTCGCAGGGCGAGATACGCAGTATTTT. This translates into CASSFAGRDTQYF.

The J gene is TRBJ1-3, the V gene TRBV12-3 or TRBV12-4, with D unclear. This CDR3 has 15 amino acids. The V and J ends lost 2 bases and 7 bases respectively, with 15 bases between them. CDR3 bases: TGTGCCAGCAGTTTAAGGTCCCTTGCGGGTAACACCATATATTTT. It codes for CASSLRSLAGNTIYF.

This clonotype was counted once. The chain has TRBV5-1 and TRBJ2-1; 9 bases map to TRBD2. V dropped 7 bases and J dropped 6; count of bases not matched to a gene: 5. Germline V lookup: CDR1 SGHRS, CDR2 YFSETQ. The CDR3 spans 13 residues. The CDR3 bases are TGCGCCAGCGGGACTAGCATTGCCAATGAGCAGTTCTTC. Translating gives CASGTSIANEQFF.

Ten or more counts support this clonotype. The chain uses TRBV28 and TRBJ1-3; D remains ambiguous. The germline V gene encodes CDR1 MDHEN and CDR2 SYDVKM. Trimming shortened V by 5 bases and J by 5 bases, and 13 bases separated the two germline ends. The CDR3 sequence is 14 residues long. CDR3 nucleotides: TGTGCCAGCAGTCCGCCCTTAGGGCGAAACACCATATATTTT. It yields the protein CASSPPLGRNTIYF.

The sample holds many counts of this clonotype. The chain links TRBV5-1 to TRBJ2-7; 12 bases are a match to TRBD1. V trimming: 7 bases; J trimming: 5 bases; junction bases outside the gene matches: 10. The CDR3 totals 15 residues. Germline loops: CDR1 SGHRS, CDR2 YFSETQ. In DNA, the CDR3 is TGCGCCAGCCGCCCCACCGGGACAGGGGGCAACGAGCAGTACTTC. Its protein is CASRPTGTGGNEQYF.

CDR3 amino acids: CASQVEFLGNQPQHF. The CDR3 DNA follows: TGTGCCAGCCAAGTTGAGTTCCTGGGGAATCAGCCCCAGCATTTT. This sequence joins TRBV7-2 and TRBJ1-5; no definite D call. V dropped 8 bases and J dropped 4 bases, with 18 bases sitting between them. This CDR3 is built from 15 residues. Germline V gives CDR1 SGHTA, CDR2 FQGNSA.

This chain joins TRBV5-1 and TRBJ1-2, with D tentatively TRBD1 (6 bases). Trimming removed 0 bases from V and 4 bases from J, with 13 bases in between. The V gene's germline CDR1 is SGHRS and CDR2 YFSETQ. There are 15 residues in the CDR3. CDR3 DNA sequence: TGCGCCAGCAGCTTGGATTCCGGGGGCAGCTATGGCTACACCTTC. Residues: CASSLDSGGSYGYTF. Full variable domain (missing parts from reference TRBV5-1 and TRBJ1-2): KAGVTQTPRYLIKTRGQQVTLSCSPISGHRSVSWYQQTPGQGLQFLFEYFSETQRNKGNFPGRFSGRQFSNSRSEMNVSTLELGDSALYLCASSLDSGGSYGYTFGSGTRLTVV.

This clonotype was counted ten times or more. This chain links TRBV6-5 with TRBJ1-1; 8 bases map to TRBD1. The ends lost 5 bases at V and 3 bases at J; junction bases unmatched: 8. This CDR3 comprises 15 residues. Per the germline V gene, CDR1 is MNHEY and CDR2 is SVGAGI. CDR3 DNA: TGTGCCAGCAGTCCCTCGACAGGGGTCGACACTGAAGCTTTCTTT. Its protein product is CASSPSTGVDTEAFF.

In its sample, this clonotype was seen a few times. A read error may account for a junction end that differs from germline. The chain is built from TRBV18 and TRBJ2-5; 7 bases are shared with TRBD2. This CDR3 is 14 amino acids long. Looked up from germline, CDR1 is KGHSH and CDR2 is LQKENI. The CDR3 is CTSSYRTSQETQYF. DNA for the CDR3: TGTACCAGCTCGTATAGGACTAGCCAAGAGACCCAGTACTTC.

The chain employs TRBV4-3 and TRBJ2-3; 8 bases map to TRBD2. This CDR3 has 17 residues. V gave up 0 bases and J gave up 1 base; unmatched junction bases: 6. Germline-derived CDR1 and CDR2 are LGHNA and YSLEER. CDR3 loop: CASSQDRGGLGTDTQYF. Written as DNA, the CDR3 is TGCGCCAGCAGCCAAGATCGGGGGGGCTTGGGCACAGATACGCAGTATTTT.

The table lists this clonotype with many counts. The V gene is TRBV6-1, the J gene TRBJ2-3; tentative D call: TRBD1 (8 bases). CDR3 length: 15 residues. V was shortened by 6 bases and J by 7 bases, with 20 bases between the two germline ends. Germline V gene data show CDR1 as MNHNS and CDR2 as SASEGT. CDR3 DNA sequence: TGTGCCAGCAGAGACAGGGGCCAGGGAGGGTATACGCAGTATTTT. Residues: CASRDRGQGGYTQYF.

This clonotype was picked up many times. This chain joins TRBV18 and TRBJ2-5, with TRBD1 matching 8 bases. The germline V gene encodes CDR1 KGHSH and CDR2 LQKENI. This CDR3 spans 14 amino acids. V shed 3 bases, J shed 5 bases, and the junction held 5 bases outside the gene matches. CDR3 bases: TGTGCCAGCTCACCCGGGACAGGCACGGAGACCCAGTACTTC. Encoded protein: CASSPGTGTETQYF.

The gene calls are TRBV2 and TRBJ2-5; D call uncertain. CDR1 and CDR2 (germline): SNHLY, FYNNEI. V lost 7 bases, J lost 2 bases, and 17 bases lay in between. The CDR3 has 15 residues. CDR3 nucleotides: TGTGCCAGCAAGGTTGGCATCGCGGCTCAAGAGACCCAGTACTTC. The encoded protein is CASKVGIAAQETQYF.

This clonotype was seen a few times. This rearrangement joins TRBV20-1 to TRBJ2-2; 8 nucleotides match TRBD1. The CDR3 runs to 16 residues. With V trimmed by 4 bases and J by 6 bases, 13 bases remained unmatched. Germline CDR1 is DFQATT and CDR2 is SNEGSKA (reference sequence). The CDR3 here is CSAINPARGLSGELFF. The CDR3 DNA is TGCAGTGCTATAAACCCGGCCAGGGGGCTATCCGGGGAGCTGTTTTTT.

At least ten counts were recorded for this clonotype. The rearrangement links TRBV9 to TRBJ1-1; D not certain. Per germline, CDR1 SGDLS and CDR2 YYNGEE. Trimming took 1 base from V and 0 from J, leaving 7 bases between them. The CDR3 is 14 amino acids. CDR3 coding DNA: TGTGCCAGCAGCGTAAGTGGGATGAACACTGAAGCTTTCTTT. Its protein product is CASSVSGMNTEAFF.

This clonotype was seen many times. The rearrangement links TRBV18 to TRBJ1-5, with D perhaps matching TRBD1 (6 bases). Trimming shortened V by 5 bases and J by 4 bases, and 9 bases separated the two germline ends. CDR1 and CDR2 (germline): KGHSH, LQKENI. The CDR3 runs 13 residues. The CDR3 DNA reads as TGTGCCAGCTCAGGACAGCAAAATCAGCCCCAGCATTTT. Translated: CASSGQQNQPQHF.

This clonotype was recorded many times. The rearrangement uses TRBV2 and TRBJ2-5, with a tentative D call TRBD2 (5 bases). V shed 1 base and J shed 5 bases, with 14 bases lying between them. This CDR3 has 15 amino acids. Germline V gene lookup returns CDR1 SNHLY and CDR2 FYNNEI. The CDR3 nucleotides are TGTGCCAGCAGTGAAGATGGCCTGACGGGGGAGACCCAGTACTTC. This encodes CASSEDGLTGETQYF.

This clonotype came up many times. The chain is built from TRBV5-1 and TRBJ2-3; D possibly corresponds to TRBD2 (7 bases). Germline CDR1 SGHRS, CDR2 YFSETQ. Deletions cut 4 bases from V and 6 bases from J, with 15 bases between. The CDR3 is made up of 14 amino acids. The CDR3 protein is CASSPEGGLDTQYF. The CDR3 nucleotides are TGCGCCAGCAGCCCGGAGGGGGGGCTGGATACGCAGTATTTT. The entire variable domain, with the rest obtained from reference TRBV5-1 and TRBJ2-3, is as follows: KAGVTQTPRYLIKTRGQQVTLSCSPISGHRSVSWYQQTPGQGLQFLFEYFSETQRNKGNFPGRFSGRQFSNSRSEMNVSTLELGDSALYLCASSPEGGLDTQYFGPGTRLTVL.

This clonotype was counted many times. The chain couples TRBV11-2 to TRBJ1-4; no definite D call. Per the germline V gene, CDR1 is SGHAT and CDR2 is FQNNGV. Trimming stripped 5 bases from V and 0 bases from J, with 10 bases between. The CDR3 is 15 residues long. The CDR3 DNA reads TGTGCCAGCAGCCTCGATAGGGCAACTAATGAAAAACTGTTTTTT. Its translation: CASSLDRATNEKLFF.